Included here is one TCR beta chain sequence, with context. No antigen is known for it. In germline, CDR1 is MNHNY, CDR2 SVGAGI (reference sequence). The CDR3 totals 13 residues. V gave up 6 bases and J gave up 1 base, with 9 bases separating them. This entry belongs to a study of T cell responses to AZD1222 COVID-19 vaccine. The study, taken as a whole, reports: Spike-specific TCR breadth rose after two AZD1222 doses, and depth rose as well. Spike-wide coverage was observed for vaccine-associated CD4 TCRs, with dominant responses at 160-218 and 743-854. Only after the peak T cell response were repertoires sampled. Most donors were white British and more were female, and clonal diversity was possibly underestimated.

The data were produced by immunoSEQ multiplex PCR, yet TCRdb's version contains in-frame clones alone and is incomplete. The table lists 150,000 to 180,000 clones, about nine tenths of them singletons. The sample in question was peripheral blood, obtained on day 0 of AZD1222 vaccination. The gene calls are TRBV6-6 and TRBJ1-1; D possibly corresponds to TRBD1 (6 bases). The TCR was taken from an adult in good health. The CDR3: CASRWTENTEAFF. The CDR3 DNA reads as TGTGCCAGCAGATGGACAGAGAACACTGAAGCTTTCTTT.